This T cell receptor beta chain was observed in a study of shared clonotypes between healthy human individuals. General study results and limits: The study generally estimated greater richness for naive than memory subsets.

CD4+ cells were split into CD45RA+ naive and CD45RA-negative memory subsets. In regard to this clone: Its antigen is as yet unknown.

Method: immunoSEQ multiplex PCR; TCRdb's copy keeps in-frame clones and lacks some. The repertoire has about 1 million clones, around 76% of them found once; the top ten carry 1.4%. CDR3 length: 17 residues. Trimming removed 3 bases at V and 2 bases at J, with 20 bases between. Material: memory CD4+ T cells sorted from blood. As to subset: CD45RA-negative fraction. This chain connects TRBV23-1 to TRBJ2-7; possible D gene TRBD2, 6 bases. TRBV23-1 is filed as an ORF, its function uncertain. The source is a man aged 18 to 30 in good health. The CDR3 spells CASSHPGPGLKAYEQYF. The CDR3 DNA follows: TGCGCCAGCAGTCACCCTGGACCGGGACTTAAAGCCTACGAGCAGTACTTC.